Following are 13 T cell receptor beta chains from one sample sequenced in a study of T-cell memory formation after mild COVID-19. TCRdb fed the 5' RACE reads into MiXCR, producing one record per CDR3 protein. This repertoire shows around 200,000 distinct CDR3 sequences, roughly 30% found once; its top ten account for over 10%. The sequenced material came from PBMCs or a T cell subset sorted from them (not recorded which). Source of these receptors: an adult woman who had mild COVID-19 (a few samples of this study predate the infection). Cell type and time point are not known.

The chain combines TRBV6-1 with TRBJ1-5; 10 positions agree with TRBD1. The J segment lost 7 bases and the V segment lost 6 bases, leaving 6 bases of the junction unmatched. The germline gives CDR1 MNHNS, CDR2 SASEGT. This CDR3 is built from 14 residues. This chain's CDR3 is CASSRTGGKQPQHF. The CDR3 bases are TGTGCCAGCAGCCGGACAGGGGGGAAGCAGCCCCAGCATTTT.

Only a few counts were recorded for this clonotype. The DNA for the CDR3 is TGTGCCACCAGTGACCTAAGCGGGAGCTCCTACAATGAGCAGTTCTTC. This codes for CATSDLSGSSYNEQFF. The chain joins TRBV24-1 to TRBJ2-1; 8 bases align to TRBD2. J lost 0 bases, V lost 4 bases, and 4 bases had no gene match. Germline V gene sequence: CDR1 KGHDR, CDR2 SFDVKD. The CDR3 is 16 amino acids.

This clonotype was observed a handful of times. The rearrangement joins TRBV20-1 to TRBJ1-6, with a tentative D call TRBD1 (5 bases). V was pared by 0 bases and J by 6 bases, with 12 bases between. The CDR3 runs 15 residues. Germline V gene lookup returns CDR1 DFQATT and CDR2 SNEGSKA (reference sequence). Here the CDR3 DNA reads TGCAGTGCTAGAGATTGGCGGCAGGGTAATTCACCCCTCCACTTT. Translation gives CSARDWRQGNSPLHF.

This clonotype has only a few counts. V gene TRBV7-8 combines with J gene TRBJ2-3, with 15 bases aligning to TRBD2. From germline, CDR1 is SGHVS and CDR2 FQNEAQ. This CDR3 contains 20 residues. After removal of 4 bases from V and 1 base from J, the junction contained 12 bases not matched to a gene. CDR3 DNA sequence: TGTGCCAGCAGCTCTCGGACTAGCGGGAGGGCCAGGAGGGGCACAGATACGCAGTATTTT. Translated: CASSSRTSGRARRGTDTQYF.

This clonotype has just a few counts. The V and J genes are TRBV19 and TRBJ2-7, with a possible D match to TRBD1 (6 bases). Germline V gives CDR1 LNHDA, CDR2 SQIVND (reference sequence). The CDR3 spans 14 residues. Trimming left V 3 bases short and J 2 bases short, with 11 bases between. CDR3 in DNA: TGTGCCAGTAGTATTACAGGGCAAACCTACGAGCAGTACTTC. Its translation: CASSITGQTYEQYF.

The V and J genes are TRBV24-1 and TRBJ2-3; 10 bases match TRBD2. The J segment lost 3 bases and the V segment lost 1 base, leaving 9 bases of the junction unmatched. Germline CDR1 KGHDR, CDR2 SFDVKD. CDR3 length: 18 amino acids. This chain's CDR3 is CATSDFREREGPTDTQYF. For the CDR3, the DNA is TGTGCCACCAGTGATTTTCGGGAGCGGGAGGGCCCGACAGATACGCAGTATTTT.

The chain has TRBV4-3 and TRBJ2-3; TRBD2 matches 7 bases. Germline-derived CDR1 and CDR2 are LGHNA and YSLEER. The CDR3 is 15 residues long. Germline trimming cut 5 bases from V and 2 bases from J; bases unmatched to any gene: 7. DNA for the CDR3: TGCGCCAGCAGCTCTTGGCTAGCGGTCACAGATACGCAGTATTTT. Encoded protein: CASSSWLAVTDTQYF.

The chain couples TRBV7-2 to TRBJ1-2; tentatively, D is TRBD1 (5 bases). The CDR3 extends over 12 amino acids. Germline V CDR1 and CDR2: SGHTA, FQGNSA. Trimming took off 9 bases at V and 4 bases at J, with 12 bases between the two ends. CDR3 in amino acids: CARVTGPYGYTF. The DNA of the CDR3 is TGTGCCAGAGTTACAGGTCCCTATGGCTACACCTTC. Combining the CDR3 with reference TRBV7-2 and TRBJ1-2 gives the whole variable domain GAGVSQSPSNKVTEKGKDVELRCDPISGHTALYWYRQSLGQGLEFLIYFQGNSAPDKSGLPSDRFSAERTGGSVSTLTIQRTQQEDSAVYLCARVTGPYGYTFGSGTRLTVV.

This clonotype showed up many times. The chain carries TRBV12-3 or TRBV12-4 and TRBJ2-7, with D perhaps assigned TRBD1 or TRBD2 (6 bases each). V lost 4 bases to trimming and J lost 4 bases, with 11 bases between them. The CDR3 has 13 residues. The CDR3 region has the DNA TGTGCCAGCAGTTCCGGGGGCCCTTACGAGCAGTACTTC. This sequence encodes CASSSGGPYEQYF.

This clonotype turned up a few times. The chain employs TRBV20-1 and TRBJ2-7, with TRBD2 identical over 15 bases. V shed 5 bases, J shed 6 bases, and the junction held 14 bases outside the gene matches. The CDR3 covers 17 residues. The germline V gene has CDR1 DFQATT and CDR2 SNEGSKA (reference sequence). The CDR3 DNA reads TGCAGTGCTCTCGGACTAGCGGGAGGGCCCTATGAATCCGAGCAGTACTTC. Translated, it gives CSALGLAGGPYESEQYF.

This clonotype was seen a handful of times. The CDR3: CASTARRGGSPLHF. CDR3 in DNA: TGTGCCAGCACCGCTCGCCGGGGTGGCTCACCCCTCCACTTT. This chain links TRBV12-3 or TRBV12-4 with TRBJ1-6; no clear D. Trimming took off 7 bases at V and 10 bases at J, with 17 bases between the two ends. This CDR3 spans 14 amino acids.

This clonotype was picked up a small number of times. This rearrangement joins TRBV12-3 or TRBV12-4 to TRBJ2-7; D remains ambiguous. CDR3 length: 15 amino acids. Trimming pared 6 bases from V and 3 bases from J, leaving 18 bases between. The CDR3 bases are TGTGCCAGCAGAATTTCAAGACTGCCGGGCTACGAGCAGTACTTC. Translated: CASRISRLPGYEQYF.

The rearrangement links TRBV19 to TRBJ2-1; 8 bases are shared with TRBD1. This CDR3 spans 15 amino acids. Germline V gene lookup returns CDR1 LNHDA and CDR2 SQIVND (reference sequence). V lost 5 bases to trimming and J lost 0 bases; unmatched junction nucleotides: 3. The CDR3 loop reads CASSWDRSSYNEQFF. The CDR3 DNA is TGTGCCAGTAGTTGGGACAGGAGCTCCTACAATGAGCAGTTCTTC.